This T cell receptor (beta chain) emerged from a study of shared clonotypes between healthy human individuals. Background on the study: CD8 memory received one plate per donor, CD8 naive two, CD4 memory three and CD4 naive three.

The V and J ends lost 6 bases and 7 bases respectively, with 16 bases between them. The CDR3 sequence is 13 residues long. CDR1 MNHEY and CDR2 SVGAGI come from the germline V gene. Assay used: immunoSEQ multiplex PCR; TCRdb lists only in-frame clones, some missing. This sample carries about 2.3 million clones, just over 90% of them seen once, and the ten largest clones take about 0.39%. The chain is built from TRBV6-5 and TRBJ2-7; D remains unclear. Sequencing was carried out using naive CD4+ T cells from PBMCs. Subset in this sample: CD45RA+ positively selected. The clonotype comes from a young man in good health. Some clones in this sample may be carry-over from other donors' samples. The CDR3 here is CASSPWVVGEQYF. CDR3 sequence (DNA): TGTGCCAGCAGCCCATGGGTAGTAGGGGAGCAGTACTTC.